The 14 T cell receptor beta chains below come from one sample, sequenced in a study of cytomegalovirus exposure and HLA in healthy donors. Sequenced by immunoSEQ multiplex PCR; TCRdb stores in-frame clones only, minus some. The table shows 82,000 or so clones, with just under 95% occurring only once. Sequencing input: PBMCs. Receptors originate from a man in his late teens or twenties in good health and CMV-seronegative.

The chain links TRBV5-6 to TRBJ2-2, with TRBD2 matching 11 bases. CDR3 length: 13 amino acids. The junction had 3 bases not matched to a gene; V was cut back by 0 bases and J by 14 bases. The germline CDR1 and CDR2 sequences are SGHDT and YYEEEE. The CDR3 here is CASSLVAGGPLFF. DNA of the CDR3: TGTGCCAGCAGCTTGGTAGCGGGGGGGCCACTGTTTTTT.

V and J are TRBV10-2 and TRBJ2-1; 7 positions agree with TRBD1. J was trimmed by 4 bases and V by 4 bases; bases with no gene match: 4. Germline values: CDR1 WSHSY, CDR2 SAAADI. This CDR3 spans 14 amino acids. The CDR3 region has the DNA TGCGCCAGCAGTGCAGACAGGGTATACAATGAGCAGTTCTTC. Residues: CASSADRVYNEQFF.

This chain's CDR3 is CASSQDWRGFYGYTF. Here the CDR3 DNA reads TGCGCCAGCAGCCAAGATTGGCGGGGCTTCTATGGCTACACCTTC. The chain recombines TRBV4-3 with TRBJ1-2, with a possible D match to TRBD1 (5 bases). V lost 0 bases and J 4 bases, leaving 12 bases between the germline ends. This CDR3 has 15 residues. Germline CDR1 reads LGHNA; CDR2 reads YSLEER.

The chain links TRBV7-6 to TRBJ2-3; 9 bases are a match to TRBD2. The CDR3 length is 15 residues. V shed 7 bases, J shed 7 bases, and the junction held 12 bases outside the gene matches. Germline CDR1 is SGHVS and CDR2 is FNYEAQ. In DNA, the CDR3 is TGTGCCAGCACCCTGGGACTAGCTCCGACTTATACGCAGTATTTT. Amino acids: CASTLGLAPTYTQYF.

The chain joins TRBV25-1 to TRBJ2-7, with 11 nucleotides matching TRBD1. V shed 10 bases, J shed 3 bases, and the junction held 8 bases outside the gene matches. Germline lookup yields CDR1 MGHDK and CDR2 SYGVNS. The CDR3 is 14 residues long. The CDR3 DNA reads TGTGCCACCATACCCGGGACAGGGGGCTACGAGCAGTACTTC. Translated: CATIPGTGGYEQYF.

The chain employs TRBV4-2 and TRBJ2-1; 7 bases are shared with TRBD2. The junction had 6 bases not matched to a gene; V was cut back by 0 bases and J by 4 bases. CDR1 LGHNA and CDR2 YNFKEQ come from the germline V gene. CDR3 size: 16 residues. The CDR3 loop is CASSQDSSGVYNEQFF. The CDR3 nucleotides read TGTGCCAGCAGCCAAGATTCCAGCGGGGTTTACAATGAGCAGTTCTTC.

The V and J genes are TRBV7-9 and TRBJ1-2; tentative D call: TRBD1 (5 bases). Germline CDR1 SEHNR, CDR2 FQNEAQ (reference sequence). The CDR3 totals 13 residues. Trimming pared 5 bases from V and 10 bases from J, leaving 17 bases between. CDR3 residues: CASSPGWGDLYTF. DNA of the CDR3: TGTGCCAGCAGCCCCGGTTGGGGGGACCTCTACACCTTC.

The chain has TRBV5-6 and TRBJ2-1, with D tentatively TRBD1 (6 bases). V dropped 4 bases and J dropped 4 bases, with 15 bases sitting between them. The CDR3 has 15 amino acids. Germline-derived CDR1 and CDR2 are SGHDT and YYEEEE. CDR3 sequence (DNA): TGTGCCAGCAGCGGGACACCCCACAGTTACAATGAGCAGTTCTTC. The encoded protein is CASSGTPHSYNEQFF.

The chain employs TRBV6-6 and TRBJ1-5; perhaps TRBD1 as D (5 bases). Germline V gene lookup returns CDR1 MNHNY and CDR2 SVGAGI (reference sequence). The CDR3 consists of 14 residues. Trimming shortened V by 8 bases and J by 4 bases, and 15 bases separated the two germline ends. This chain's CDR3 is CASLGQGGNQPQHF. The CDR3 DNA is TGTGCCAGCCTCGGGCAGGGCGGTAATCAGCCCCAGCATTTT.

The rearrangement links TRBV7-3 to TRBJ2-5; D is perhaps TRBD2 (6 bases). This CDR3 region has 15 residues. Trimming shortened V by 1 base and J by 4 bases, and 13 bases separated the two germline ends. Germline loops: CDR1 SGHTA, CDR2 FQGTGA. The DNA of the CDR3 is TGTGCCAGCAGCTTAAATGGAGGGCGCCCAGAGACCCAGTACTTC. This codes for CASSLNGGRPETQYF.

As concerns this clone: The same CDR3 can be traced to other DNA sequences in this sample. V and J are TRBV5-1 and TRBJ1-1; D call uncertain. The CDR3 spans 14 residues. Per the germline V gene, CDR1 is SGHRS and CDR2 is YFSETQ. V gave up 4 bases and J gave up 1 base, with 11 bases separating them. The CDR3 is CASSLLTENTEAFF. Here the CDR3 DNA reads TGCGCCAGCAGCCTACTAACGGAGAACACTGAAGCTTTCTTT.

The gene calls are TRBV25-1 and TRBJ2-1; 7 bases match TRBD1. With V trimmed by 3 bases and J by 11 bases, 4 bases remained unmatched. From germline, CDR1 is MGHDK and CDR2 SYGVNS. CDR3 length: 12 amino acids. CDR3 residues: CASSDDRAKQFF. CDR3 in DNA: TGTGCCAGCAGTGACGACAGGGCAAAGCAGTTCTTC.

This chain joins TRBV19 and TRBJ2-1; 8 bases are shared with TRBD2. The ends lost 7 bases at V and 5 bases at J; junction bases unmatched: 4. CDR1 LNHDA and CDR2 SQIVND come from the germline V gene (reference sequence). This CDR3 comprises 13 residues. The CDR3 loop is CASTSSGHNEQFF. The CDR3 region has the DNA TGTGCCAGTACCTCTAGCGGGCACAATGAGCAGTTCTTC. Full variable domain (rest looked up from reference TRBV19 and TRBJ2-1): DGGITQSPKYLFRKEGQNVTLSCEQNLNHDAMYWYRQDPGQGLRLIYYSQIVNDFQKGDIAEGYSVSREKKESFPLTVTSAQKNPTAFYLCASTSSGHNEQFFGPGTRLTVL.

This clone occurred once. This sequence joins TRBV11-2 and TRBJ2-7; TRBD1 is a possible D gene (5 bases). The CDR3 has 15 residues. The germline gives CDR1 SGHAT, CDR2 FQNNGV. V lost 8 bases and J 0 bases, leaving 17 bases between the germline ends. The CDR3 is CASRTTGASSYEQYF. CDR3 coding DNA: TGTGCCAGCCGGACCACAGGCGCAAGCTCCTACGAGCAGTACTTC.